The rows below give T cell receptor beta chains drawn from one sample of a study of shared clonotypes between healthy human individuals. TCRdb's table, derived via immunoSEQ multiplex PCR, lists solely in-frame clones and lacks some. The sample includes roughly 890,000 clones, 85% to 95% of them seen just once. The source material was naive CD8+ T cells sorted from blood. The receptor set was obtained from a man between 25 and 39 years old in good health. Each CDR3 is given with its conserved first and last residue. The D gene is left open where the match is weak. A clone size is listed for some rows: how often the clone was seen (once, few, many), or a class if it is expanded.

J: TRBJ1-4; size: .; length: 18; D: .; V: TRBV19; DNA: TGTGCCAGTAGTATAGATGGCTTGGTTTATTCAACTAATGAAAAACTGTTTTTT; CDR3: CASSIDGLVYSTNEKLFF
J: TRBJ1-5; size: few; length: 12; D: .; V: TRBV10-3; DNA: TGTGCCACCAAGACTGGCAATCAGCCCCAGCATTTT; CDR3: CATKTGNQPQHF
J: TRBJ2-5; size: .; length: 12; D: TRBD2; V: TRBV11-2; DNA: TGTGCCAGCAGCGCGGGGGGGGCGGCCCAGTACTTC; CDR3: CASSAGGAAQYF
J: TRBJ2-5; size: .; length: 13; D: .; V: TRBV4-1; DNA: TGCGCCAGCAGGAAGGACGGTCAAGAGACCCAGTACTTC; CDR3: CASRKDGQETQYF
J: TRBJ2-7; size: .; length: 11; D: .; V: TRBV9; DNA: TGTGCCAGCGGCGGGATCTACGAGCAGTACTTC; CDR3: CASGGIYEQYF
J: TRBJ2-7; size: .; length: 16; D: .; V: TRBV27; DNA: TGTGCCAGCAGTTTATCCAAAGGAGGGGGTGGGAACGAGCAGTACTTC; CDR3: CASSLSKGGGGNEQYF
J: TRBJ1-5; size: few; length: 12; D: .; V: TRBV2; DNA: TGTGCCAGCAGTGAAGGGGCTCAGCCCCAGCATTTT; CDR3: CASSEGAQPQHF
J: TRBJ2-2; size: .; length: 14; D: .; V: TRBV7-2; DNA: TGTGCCAGCAGCTTAATGATTGGCTCCGGGGAGCTGTTTTTT; CDR3: CASSLMIGSGELFF
J: TRBJ2-2; size: .; length: 16; D: .; V: TRBV28; DNA: TGTGCCAGCAGTTTATCAACAGGCCCGAACACCGGGGAGCTGTTTTTT; CDR3: CASSLSTGPNTGELFF
J: TRBJ2-5; size: .; length: 15; D: .; V: TRBV27; DNA: TGTGCCAGCAGTTCCCAGACCTATACCCCGGAGACCCAGTACTTC; CDR3: CASSSQTYTPETQYF
J: TRBJ2-1; size: .; length: 14; D: TRBD2; V: TRBV7-9; DNA: TGTGCCAGCAGCTTGGACCGGGGGGGAGCTGAGCAGTTCTTC; CDR3: CASSLDRGGAEQFF
J: TRBJ2-7; size: .; length: 14; D: .; V: TRBV27; DNA: TGTGCCAGCAGAACCCTGACAGGTATCTACGAGCAGTACTTC; CDR3: CASRTLTGIYEQYF
J: TRBJ1-2; size: few; length: 11; D: .; V: TRBV28; DNA: TGTGCCAGCAGTTTACTATATGGCTACACCTTC; CDR3: CASSLLYGYTF
J: TRBJ2-7; size: .; length: 14; D: TRBD2; V: TRBV28; DNA: TGTGCCAGCGTTCCTAGCGGGGTAACCTACGAGCAGTACTTC; CDR3: CASVPSGVTYEQYF
J: TRBJ2-7; size: .; length: 13; D: .; V: TRBV27; DNA: TGTGCCAGCAGTTTGAAGGGTTTCCACGAGCAGTACTTC; CDR3: CASSLKGFHEQYF
J: TRBJ2-7; size: .; length: 15; D: TRBD1; V: TRBV10-3; DNA: TGTGCCATCAGCGCCGGGACAGTTAACTCCTACGAGCAGTACTTC; CDR3: CAISAGTVNSYEQYF
J: TRBJ2-3; size: .; length: 17; D: TRBD1; V: TRBV5-5; DNA: TGTGCCAGCAGCTTGGGACAGGGCGAGGGGTACACAGATACGCAGTATTTT; CDR3: CASSLGQGEGYTDTQYF
J: TRBJ2-1; size: once; length: 15; D: TRBD1; V: TRBV7-9; DNA: TGTGCCAGCAGCTTAGAGCAGGGGGTAAAAAATGAGCAGTTCTTC; CDR3: CASSLEQGVKNEQFF
J: TRBJ2-3; size: .; length: 14; D: .; V: TRBV29-1; DNA: TGCAGCGTTGACCACGATCTAAGCACAGATACGCAGTATTTT; CDR3: CSVDHDLSTDTQYF
J: TRBJ1-5; size: .; length: 13; D: .; V: TRBV5-6; DNA: TGTGCCAGCAGCTTGGGCTCGGAAATGCCCCAGCATTTT; CDR3: CASSLGSEMPQHF
J: TRBJ2-1; size: .; length: 15; D: TRBD2; V: TRBV5-4; DNA: TGTGCCAGCAGACTAGCGGGAGGGACCTACAATGAGCAGTTCTTC; CDR3: CASRLAGGTYNEQFF
J: TRBJ2-1; size: .; length: 13; D: .; V: TRBV15; DNA: TGTGCCACCAGCAGAGATCCCCTTAATGAGCAGTTCTTC; CDR3: CATSRDPLNEQFF
J: TRBJ2-1; size: few; length: 12; D: .; V: TRBV7-3; DNA: TGTGCCAGCAGCGACGGGAACAATGAGCAGTTCTTC; CDR3: CASSDGNNEQFF
J: TRBJ2-7; size: .; length: 17; D: TRBD2; V: TRBV7-6; DNA: TGTGCCAGCAGTCAGACTAGCGGGAGGGCGGCTGGCTACGAGCAGTACTTC; CDR3: CASSQTSGRAAGYEQYF
J: TRBJ2-1; size: .; length: 10; D: .; V: TRBV29-1; DNA: TGCAGCGCCCTAGCGCCTAAGCAGTTCTTC; CDR3: CSALAPKQFF
J: TRBJ2-3; size: .; length: 12; D: .; V: TRBV2; DNA: TGTGCCAGCAGTGAACAGCCAGATACGCAGTATTTT; CDR3: CASSEQPDTQYF
J: TRBJ2-3; size: .; length: 16; D: TRBD2; V: TRBV30; DNA: TGTGCCTGGAGTGTACTAGGACTAGCGGACACAGATACGCAGTATTTT; CDR3: CAWSVLGLADTDTQYF
J: TRBJ2-5; size: .; length: 16; D: TRBD1; V: TRBV6-1; DNA: TGTGCCAGCAGTGTTAGGACAGGAACTTCTCAAGAGACCCAGTACTTC; CDR3: CASSVRTGTSQETQYF
J: TRBJ1-1; size: .; length: 17; D: .; V: TRBV9; DNA: TGTGCCAGCAGCCCCCGCGTTGGCAGGCTGATGAACACTGAAGCTTTCTTT; CDR3: CASSPRVGRLMNTEAFF
J: TRBJ1-4; size: .; length: 17; D: .; V: TRBV5-3; DNA: TGTGCCAGAAGCCCTGTACAGGGTTTTATAGCTAATGAAAAACTGTTTTTT; CDR3: CARSPVQGFIANEKLFF
J: TRBJ2-1; size: .; length: 15; D: TRBD2; V: TRBV6-4; DNA: TGTGCCAGCAGTGGACTAGCGGGAGAGAACAATGAGCAGTTCTTC; CDR3: CASSGLAGENNEQFF
J: TRBJ1-1; size: .; length: 13; D: .; V: TRBV9; DNA: TGTGCCAGCAGCGCGGTTAGAATCCCTGAAGCTTTCTTT; CDR3: CASSAVRIPEAFF
J: TRBJ2-7; size: .; length: 17; D: .; V: TRBV7-9; DNA: TGTGCCAGCAGCTCATCGCGGCCGAGTGTAGAAGGATACGAGCAGTACTTC; CDR3: CASSSSRPSVEGYEQYF
J: TRBJ2-7; size: once; length: 13; D: .; V: TRBV11-2; DNA: TGTGCCAGCAGCCACCGACTAGGCTACGAGCAGTACTTC; CDR3: CASSHRLGYEQYF
J: TRBJ2-2; size: few; length: 13; D: .; V: TRBV11-2; DNA: TGTGCCAGCAGCGCGGAAGTTGGCGGGGAGCTGTTTTTT; CDR3: CASSAEVGGELFF
J: TRBJ1-1; size: few; length: 12; D: .; V: TRBV7-2; DNA: TGTGCCAGCAGCCAGGGGCCCACTGAAGCTTTCTTT; CDR3: CASSQGPTEAFF
J: TRBJ2-1; size: .; length: 13; D: .; V: TRBV5-1; DNA: TGCGCCAGCAGCTGGGACACCAGGGATGAGCAGTTCTTC; CDR3: CASSWDTRDEQFF
J: TRBJ2-7; size: .; length: 16; D: TRBD1; V: TRBV29-1; DNA: TGCAGCGTTGAAGGCGGGGTCTGGGACAGGCCCTACGAGCAGTACTTC; CDR3: CSVEGGVWDRPYEQYF
J: TRBJ2-1; size: .; length: 13; D: .; V: TRBV5-8; DNA: TGTGCCAGCAGCTTGTTTGACAACAATGAGCAGTTCTTC; CDR3: CASSLFDNNEQFF
J: TRBJ2-2; size: .; length: 12; D: .; V: TRBV11-2; DNA: TGTGCCAGCAGCTTCTACACCGGGGAGCTGTTTTTT; CDR3: CASSFYTGELFF
J: TRBJ1-2; size: .; length: 13; D: .; V: TRBV6-4; DNA: TGTGCCAGCAGTGACAGCAACGGCTATGGCTACACCTTC; CDR3: CASSDSNGYGYTF
J: TRBJ2-6; size: .; length: 17; D: .; V: TRBV7-6; DNA: TGTGCCAGCTCAAAGGACATTTCTATCTCTGGGGCCAACGTCCTGACTTTC; CDR3: CASSKDISISGANVLTF
J: TRBJ2-4; size: .; length: 15; D: .; V: TRBV6-4; DNA: TGTGCCAGCAGCCCCACCGCAGGGGACCTTTACATTCAGTACTTC; CDR3: CASSPTAGDLYIQYF
J: TRBJ2-2; size: .; length: 21; D: TRBD2; V: TRBV10-3; DNA: TGTGCCATCAGTGAGTCAACTGCGGGGGGCGATCTAGCGGAGCACACCGGGGAGCTGTTTTTT; CDR3: CAISESTAGGDLAEHTGELFF
J: TRBJ1-2; size: .; length: 13; D: TRBD1; V: TRBV27; DNA: TGTGCCAGCAGTATGACAGGGCCGGATGGCTACACCTTC; CDR3: CASSMTGPDGYTF